This TCR beta chain was captured by sequencing in a study of response to subunit inactivated influenza vaccine. General study points: Every seasonal influenza vaccination brings in few new T cells, the authors suggested.

This CDR3 region has 18 residues. V trimming: 4 bases; J trimming: 2 bases; junction bases outside the gene matches: 7. Germline loops: CDR1 ENHRY, CDR2 SYGVKD. Using its own MiXCR run on the RT-PCR reads, TCRdb lists one record per CDR3 protein. The table has about 580,000 distinct CDR3 sequences, around 13% seen once. About this clonotype itself: Its target is not known.

V is TRBV10-3 and J is TRBJ2-2; 13 bases match TRBD2. The sequenced sample was PBMCs from blood, obtained approximately 13 days after vaccination. The receptor was derived from a man aged 45-60 years who received an inactivated influenza vaccine. Here the CDR3 DNA reads TGTGCCATCAGTGCTCCAGGACTAGCGGGAGCCAACACCGGGGAGCTGTTTTTT. Translated: CAISAPGLAGANTGELFF.